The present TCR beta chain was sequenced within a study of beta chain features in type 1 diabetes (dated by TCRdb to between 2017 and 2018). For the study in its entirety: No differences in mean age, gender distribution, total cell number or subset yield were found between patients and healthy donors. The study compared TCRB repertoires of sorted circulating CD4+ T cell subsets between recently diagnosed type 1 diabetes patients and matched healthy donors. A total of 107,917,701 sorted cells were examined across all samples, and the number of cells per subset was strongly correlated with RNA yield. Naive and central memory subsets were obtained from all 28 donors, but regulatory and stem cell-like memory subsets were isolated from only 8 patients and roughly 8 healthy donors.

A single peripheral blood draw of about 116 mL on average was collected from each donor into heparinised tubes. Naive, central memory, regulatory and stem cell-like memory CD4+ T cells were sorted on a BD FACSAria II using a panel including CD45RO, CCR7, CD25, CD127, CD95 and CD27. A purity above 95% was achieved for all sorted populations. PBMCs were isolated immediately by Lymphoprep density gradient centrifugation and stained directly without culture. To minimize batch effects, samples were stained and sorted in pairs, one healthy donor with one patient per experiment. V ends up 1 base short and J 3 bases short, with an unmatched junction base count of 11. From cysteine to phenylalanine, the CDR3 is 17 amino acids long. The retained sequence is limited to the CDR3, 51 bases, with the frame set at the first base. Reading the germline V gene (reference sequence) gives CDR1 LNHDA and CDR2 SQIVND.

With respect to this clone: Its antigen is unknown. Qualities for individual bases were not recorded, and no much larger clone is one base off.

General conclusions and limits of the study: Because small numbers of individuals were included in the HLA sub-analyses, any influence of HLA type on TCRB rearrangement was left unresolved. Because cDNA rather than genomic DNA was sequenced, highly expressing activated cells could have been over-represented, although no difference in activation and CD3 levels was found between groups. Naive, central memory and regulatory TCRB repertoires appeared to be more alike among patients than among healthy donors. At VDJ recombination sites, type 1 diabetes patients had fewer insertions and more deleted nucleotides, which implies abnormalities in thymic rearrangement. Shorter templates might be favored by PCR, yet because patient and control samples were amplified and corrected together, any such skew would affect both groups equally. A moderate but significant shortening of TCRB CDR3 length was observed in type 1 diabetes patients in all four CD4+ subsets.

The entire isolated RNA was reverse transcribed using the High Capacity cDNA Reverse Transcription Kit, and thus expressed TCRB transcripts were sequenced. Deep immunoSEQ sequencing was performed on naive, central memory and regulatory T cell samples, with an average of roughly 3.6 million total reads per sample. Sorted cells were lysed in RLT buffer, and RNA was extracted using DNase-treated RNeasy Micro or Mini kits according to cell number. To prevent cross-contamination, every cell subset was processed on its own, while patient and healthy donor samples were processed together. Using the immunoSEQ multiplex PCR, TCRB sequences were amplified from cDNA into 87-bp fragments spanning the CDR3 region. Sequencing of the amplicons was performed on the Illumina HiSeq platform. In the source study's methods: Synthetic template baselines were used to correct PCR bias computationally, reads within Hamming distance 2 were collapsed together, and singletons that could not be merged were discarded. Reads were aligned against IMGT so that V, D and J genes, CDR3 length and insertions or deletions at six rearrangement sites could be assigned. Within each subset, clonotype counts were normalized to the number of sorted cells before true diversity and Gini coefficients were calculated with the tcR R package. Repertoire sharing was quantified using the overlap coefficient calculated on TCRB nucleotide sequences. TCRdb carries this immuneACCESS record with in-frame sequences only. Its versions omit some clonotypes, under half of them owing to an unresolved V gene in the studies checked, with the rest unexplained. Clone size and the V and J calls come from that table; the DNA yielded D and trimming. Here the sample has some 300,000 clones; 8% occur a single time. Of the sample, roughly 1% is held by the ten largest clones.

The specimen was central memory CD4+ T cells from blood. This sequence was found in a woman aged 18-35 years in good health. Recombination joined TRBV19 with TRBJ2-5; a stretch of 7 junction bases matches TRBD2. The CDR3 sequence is CASSIVSPGLGEETQYF. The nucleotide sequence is TGTGCCAGTAGTATAGTCTCCCCCGGACTAGGCGAAGAGACCCAGTACTTC.